Shown below are 20 T cell receptor beta chains from a single sample sequenced in a study of blood T cell repertoires in COVID-19. Sequencing was performed with immunoSEQ multiplex PCR; in TCRdb, only in-frame clones are kept and a portion is missing. This table has about 26,000 clones, approximately 81% appearing once. The specimen sequenced was peripheral blood. These receptors were taken from a man over 45 with active or convalescent COVID-19.

The CDR3 reads CASSDSGSPYEQYF. DNA of the CDR3: TGTGCCAGCAGTGATAGCGGGAGTCCTTACGAGCAGTACTTC. The chain uses TRBV6-1 and TRBJ2-7; the match to TRBD2 covers 9 bases. Germline values: CDR1 MNHNS, CDR2 SASEGT. The CDR3 is made up of 14 amino acids. The V gene end was trimmed by 3 bases and the J gene end by 4 bases; junction bases not matched to a gene: 4.

The chain carries TRBV10-3 and TRBJ2-5, with a tentative D call TRBD2 (5 bases). Germline V lookup: CDR1 ENHRY, CDR2 SYGVKD. This CDR3 contains 13 residues. V lost 3 bases and J lost 5, with 10 bases in between. Here the CDR3 DNA reads TGTGCCATCAGTGAAGCTAGCCCGGAGACCCAGTACTTC. Amino acid sequence: CAISEASPETQYF.

The CDR3 loop is CASSAAGTSAFF. CDR3 bases: TGCGCCAGCAGCGCCGCAGGGACTAGCGCTTTCTTT. The gene calls are TRBV5-1 and TRBJ1-1; possible D gene TRBD1, 5 bases. Germline CDR1 and CDR2: SGHRS and YFSETQ. The V gene lost 4 bases and the J gene lost 11 bases, with 15 bases spanning the gap. This CDR3 contains 12 residues.

The chain has TRBV4-1 and TRBJ2-7, with D perhaps matching TRBD1 (5 bases). Germline assignment: CDR1 MGHRA and CDR2 YSYEKL. The CDR3 consists of 15 residues. The V gene lost 1 base and the J gene lost 5 bases, with 15 bases spanning the gap. CDR3 residues: CASSQGTGPDHEQYF. The CDR3 DNA reads as TGCGCCAGCAGCCAAGGTACAGGACCAGACCACGAGCAGTACTTC.

The chain joins TRBV29-1 to TRBJ1-3; D is possibly TRBD1 (5 bases). The CDR3 has 13 amino acids. The germline V gene has CDR1 SQVTM and CDR2 ANQGSEA. The germline V and J ends were trimmed by 7 bases and 2 bases, with 12 bases remaining between them. The CDR3 protein is CSGRGYPGNTIYF. DNA of the CDR3: TGCAGCGGGCGGGGGTATCCTGGAAACACCATATATTTT. The full variable domain, completed using reference TRBV29-1 and TRBJ1-3, is SAVISQKPSRDICQRGTSLTIQCQVDSQVTMMFWYRQQPGQSLTLIATANQGSEATYESGFVIDKFPISRPNLTFSTLTVSNMSPEDSSIYLCSGRGYPGNTIYFGEGSWLTVV.

The genes are TRBV6-4 and TRBJ2-1; 9 nucleotides line up with TRBD1. The length of the CDR3 is 15 residues. In germline, CDR1 is MRHNA, CDR2 SNTAGT. V shed 6 bases and J 7 bases; nucleotides not matched to a gene: 10. CDR3: CASSDGTGRNNEQFF. The CDR3 DNA reads TGTGCCAGCAGCGACGGGACAGGGCGGAATAATGAGCAGTTCTTC.

This clone was picked up one time. The J gene is TRBJ1-1, the V gene TRBV9; TRBD1 might be the D (6 bases). Germline values: CDR1 SGDLS, CDR2 YYNGEE. V shed 4 bases and J shed 2 bases, with 12 bases lying between them. This CDR3 comprises 14 residues. The CDR3 here is CASSSGDLNTEAFF. Written as DNA, the CDR3 is TGTGCCAGCAGCTCAGGGGATTTAAACACTGAAGCTTTCTTT.

This chain connects TRBV19 to TRBJ1-5, with 7 nucleotides matching TRBD1. V gave up 6 bases and J gave up 3 bases; unmatched junction bases: 2. The length of the CDR3 is 13 residues. Germline V CDR1 and CDR2: LNHDA, SQIVND (reference sequence). The CDR3 loop reads CASSTGANQPQHF. The CDR3 DNA sequence: TGTGCCAGTAGCACAGGGGCCAATCAGCCCCAGCATTTT.

CDR3 nucleotide sequence: TGCGCCAGCAGCTTGGATCCTGTGAACACTGAAGCTTTCTTT. It yields the protein CASSLDPVNTEAFF. V is TRBV5-1 and J is TRBJ1-1; D is uncertain. The CDR3 runs to 14 residues. The germline V gene has CDR1 SGHRS and CDR2 YFSETQ. With 0 bases removed from V and 0 bases from J, the gap between germline ends came to 6 bases.

The rearrangement joins TRBV14 to TRBJ1-1, with D possibly being TRBD1 (5 bases). The CDR3 totals 16 residues. Germline CDR1 reads SGHDN; CDR2 reads FVKESK. V lost 5 bases to trimming and J lost 0 bases, with 16 bases between them. CDR3 coding DNA: TGTGCCAGCAGCTCAAGACCGCGGGGCCTGAACACTGAAGCTTTCTTT. It translates to CASSSRPRGLNTEAFF.

The CDR3 DNA is TGTGCCAGCAGCCAAGGATTAGAGGATACGCAGTATTTT. Translated: CASSQGLEDTQYF. The rearrangement links TRBV3-1 (or the pseudogene TRBV3-2) to TRBJ2-3, with D hard to call. The germline V and J ends were trimmed by 1 base and 6 bases, with 8 bases remaining between them. The CDR3 totals 13 residues. Germline CDR1 is LGHDT and CDR2 is YNNKEL (reference sequence).

The CDR3, as DNA: TGCAGTGCTGGTGTAAACTCTGGAAACACCATATATTTT. It encodes CSAGVNSGNTIYF. The genes are TRBV20-1 and TRBJ1-3; D is ambiguous. Germline loops: CDR1 DFQATT, CDR2 SNEGSKA (reference sequence). V lost 5 bases and J 0 bases, leaving 8 bases between the germline ends. This CDR3 has 13 residues.

V and J are TRBV7-3 and TRBJ2-1, with 8 bases that match TRBD2. Germline CDR1 and CDR2: SGHTA and FQGTGA. V dropped 4 bases and J dropped 6; count of bases not matched to a gene: 8. The CDR3 runs to 15 residues. CDR3 DNA: TGTGCCAGCAGCTCCACCCCCGGGGGGGCCAATGAGCAGTTCTTC. This codes for CASSSTPGGANEQFF.

The rearrangement joins TRBV27 to TRBJ2-5, with D possibly being TRBD2 (5 bases). Germline V gene data show CDR1 as MNHEY and CDR2 as SMNVEV (reference sequence). V was cut by 5 bases and J by 5 bases, with 12 bases left in between. The CDR3 is 13 residues long. Written as DNA, the CDR3 is TGTGCCAGCAGTACTAGATTGGAGGAGACCCAGTACTTC. Residues: CASSTRLEETQYF.

The V and J genes are TRBV19 and TRBJ1-5; 8 bases are shared with TRBD1. The CDR3 runs 15 residues. The germline CDR1 and CDR2 sequences are LNHDA and SQIVND (reference sequence). V shed 5 bases, J shed 2 bases, and the junction held 5 bases outside the gene matches. CDR3 amino acids: CASSSGGDGNQPQHF. The CDR3 region has the DNA TGTGCCAGTAGTTCAGGGGGCGACGGCAATCAGCCCCAGCATTTT.

The V call is TRBV9, the J call TRBJ2-3; 8 positions match TRBD1. The CDR3 loop spans 15 amino acids. Germline loops: CDR1 SGDLS, CDR2 YYNGEE. V was clipped by 4 bases and J by 2 bases; unmatched bases: 6. The CDR3 sequence: CASSPQGALTDTQYF. DNA for the CDR3: TGTGCCAGCAGCCCCCAGGGGGCCCTCACAGATACGCAGTATTTT.

The V and J genes are TRBV7-9 and TRBJ2-5; D is possibly TRBD2 (5 bases). The CDR3 has 16 amino acids. V gave up 5 bases and J gave up 4 bases, with 20 bases separating them. Germline V gene lookup returns CDR1 SEHNR and CDR2 FQNEAQ (reference sequence). CDR3 residues: CASSHPGGLTLETQYF. CDR3 nucleotide sequence: TGTGCCAGCAGCCACCCCGGAGGTCTGACCCTAGAGACCCAGTACTTC.

The rearrangement links TRBV30 to TRBJ1-4; D is ambiguous. Trimming cost V 0 bases and J 3 bases, with 17 bases left between them. This CDR3 spans 17 amino acids. Germline CDR1 reads GTSNPN; CDR2 reads SVGIG (reference sequence). This CDR3 is CAWSVQRTSLPNEKLFF. CDR3 coding DNA: TGTGCCTGGAGTGTACAAAGAACATCCTTGCCTAATGAAAAACTGTTTTTT.

The gene calls are TRBV29-1 and TRBJ2-5; D unresolved. Deletions cut 3 bases from V and 5 bases from J, with 7 bases between. Germline V lookup: CDR1 SQVTM, CDR2 ANQGSEA. The CDR3 runs 11 residues. The CDR3: CSVDPLETQYF. DNA of the CDR3: TGCAGCGTTGACCCACTGGAGACCCAGTACTTC.

This clone was found a few times. CDR3 in DNA: TGTGCCAGCAGTCTATATCCGGGCCAAGAGACCCAGTACTTC. It encodes CASSLYPGQETQYF. The rearrangement uses TRBV27 and TRBJ2-5; D unresolved. V shed 5 bases and J shed 1 base, with 11 bases lying between them. CDR1 is MNHEY, CDR2 SMNVEV, per germline (reference sequence). This CDR3 is built from 14 residues.